This entry describes one T cell receptor (beta chain). Its antigen is unknown. These data come from a study of cytomegalovirus exposure and HLA in healthy donors. At the level of the study: Earlier, 100 million or so unique TCR beta sequences were recovered from about 170 million T cells by an analysis.

With 4 bases removed from V and 5 bases from J, the gap between germline ends came to 21 bases. Germline assignment: CDR1 SGHNT and CDR2 YYREEE (reference sequence). The CDR3 is made up of 16 amino acids. A multiplex PCR was run with 60 Vbeta primers and 13 Jbeta primers. This table comes from immunoSEQ multiplex PCR, and its TCRdb copy is limited to in-frame clones, with some not included. The table lists under 150,000 clones, about three quarters of them singletons. Study-wide results and caveats: A link between a missense DCLRE1C variant and TCR beta V- and J-gene trimming emerged from a later analysis. Rates of TCR association differed by HLA locus in a later analysis, with DRB1 highest and HLA-C lowest. Another analysis was done later, and it associated roughly 15,000 TCR beta sequences with HLA alleles at 0.05 false discovery rate.

Material: PBMCs. The sequence was obtained from a man between 45 and 60 years old in good health and CMV-seropositive. The chain recombines TRBV5-4 with TRBJ2-5; a weak D match, TRBD1 (6 bases). The CDR3 DNA reads as TGTGCCAGCAGCCTTCGGACGGGTCAAACAGGGGAGACCCAGTACTTC. Translation gives CASSLRTGQTGETQYF.